These 29 T cell receptor beta chains came from one sample sequenced in a study of blood T cell repertoires in COVID-19. The protocol was immunoSEQ multiplex PCR, while the TCRdb copy is restricted to in-frame clones and leaves out a portion. The sample lists a few hundred thousand clones; 80% to 90% were seen once. The sequenced sample was peripheral blood. The origin of the receptors is an elderly woman with active or convalescent COVID-19.

This sequence joins TRBV9 and TRBJ2-7; 9 bases line up with TRBD2. V shed 6 bases and J 4 bases; nucleotides not matched to a gene: 14. Germline CDR1 reads SGDLS; CDR2 reads YYNGEE. This CDR3 contains 16 residues. CDR3 protein: CASNPGVAGEGYEQYF. The DNA of the CDR3 is TGTGCCAGCAACCCCGGGGTAGCGGGAGAAGGTTACGAGCAGTACTTC.

The chain combines TRBV3-1 (or the pseudogene TRBV3-2) with TRBJ1-1; no reliable D call. CDR1 is LGHDT, CDR2 YNNKEL, per germline (reference sequence). V gave up 3 bases and J gave up 1 base, with 6 bases separating them. The CDR3 length is 13 residues. The CDR3 coding sequence is TGTGCCAGCAGCCAGCCGGGGAACACTGAAGCTTTCTTT. Residues: CASSQPGNTEAFF.

The genes are TRBV29-1 and TRBJ2-2, with 9 bases identical to TRBD1. V shed 1 base and J 7 bases; nucleotides not matched to a gene: 7. The CDR3 has 15 residues. Looked up from germline, CDR1 is SQVTM and CDR2 is ANQGSEA. The CDR3, as DNA: TGCAGCGTTGAAGTTGGGGACAGGGTTATCGGGGAGCTGTTTTTT. Its translation is CSVEVGDRVIGELFF.

The V gene is TRBV7-2, the J gene TRBJ1-2; D is unresolved. Trimming took off 0 bases at V and 4 bases at J, with 15 bases between the two ends. From germline, CDR1 is SGHTA and CDR2 FQGNSA. The CDR3 covers 16 residues. The CDR3 region is CASSLALMGRPYGYTF. The DNA of the CDR3 is TGTGCCAGCAGCTTAGCGCTAATGGGCAGACCCTATGGCTACACCTTC.

The chain joins TRBV18 to TRBJ1-5, with no clear D. The germline V gene has CDR1 KGHSH and CDR2 LQKENI. The CDR3 is 14 amino acids. The germline V and J ends were trimmed by 3 bases and 2 bases, with 8 bases remaining between them. This CDR3 is CASSPGEGNQPQHF. The CDR3 nucleotides are TGTGCCAGCTCACCGGGTGAGGGCAATCAGCCCCAGCATTTT.

The V call is TRBV6-5, the J call TRBJ2-1, with D perhaps matching TRBD1 (5 bases). Germline CDR1 is MNHEY and CDR2 is SVGAGI. The germline V and J ends were trimmed by 5 bases and 1 base, with 12 bases remaining between them. The CDR3 consists of 15 residues. CDR3 sequence (DNA): TGTGCCAGCAGTACAACTACAGGTTCCTACAATGAGCAGTTCTTC. This sequence encodes CASSTTTGSYNEQFF.

The rearrangement uses TRBV29-1 and TRBJ1-2; TRBD1 matches at 8 bases. After removal of 3 bases from V and 8 bases from J, the junction contained 5 bases not matched to a gene. Germline V gives CDR1 SQVTM, CDR2 ANQGSEA. This CDR3 contains 12 residues. The CDR3 sequence is CSVENRGGGYTF. CDR3 nucleotide sequence: TGCAGCGTTGAGAACAGGGGGGGCGGCTACACCTTC.

The V gene is TRBV5-1, the J gene TRBJ2-1; D call uncertain. Trimming shortened V by 0 bases and J by 9 bases, and 10 bases separated the two germline ends. Per germline, CDR1 SGHRS and CDR2 YFSETQ. This CDR3 has 13 residues. The CDR3 loop reads CASSLEQHGEQFF. The DNA of the CDR3 is TGCGCCAGCAGCTTGGAACAGCATGGTGAGCAGTTCTTC.

The rearrangement joins TRBV9 to TRBJ2-5, with 10 bases that match TRBD2. The CDR3 spans 16 residues. Germline assignment: CDR1 SGDLS and CDR2 YYNGEE. J lost 2 bases, V lost 0 bases, and 4 bases had no gene match. Here the CDR3 reads CASSVGTSGKQETQYF. As DNA, the CDR3 is TGTGCCAGCAGCGTAGGGACTAGCGGTAAACAAGAGACCCAGTACTTC.

The J gene is TRBJ2-2, the V gene TRBV11-2; 8 bases align to TRBD2. V shed 2 bases, J shed 4 bases, and the junction held 6 bases outside the gene matches. Germline V gene data show CDR1 as SGHAT and CDR2 as FQNNGV. The CDR3 sequence is 16 residues long. This chain's CDR3 is CASSLSGSFPTGELFF. The CDR3 DNA follows: TGTGCCAGCAGCTTAAGCGGGAGCTTCCCCACCGGGGAGCTGTTTTTT.

The genes are TRBV7-8 and TRBJ2-1; 8 bases align to TRBD2. CDR3 size: 15 residues. The germline CDR1 and CDR2 sequences are SGHVS and FQNEAQ. J was trimmed by 1 base and V by 5 bases; bases with no gene match: 4. CDR3 loop: CASSSQRGSYNEQFF. The CDR3 region has the DNA TGTGCCAGCAGCAGCCAGCGGGGGTCCTACAATGAGCAGTTCTTC.

The rearrangement joins TRBV5-1 to TRBJ2-7, with 12 bases that match TRBD2. The CDR3 is 18 residues long. Germline CDR1 and CDR2: SGHRS and YFSETQ. V shed 0 bases and J 4 bases; nucleotides not matched to a gene: 11. The CDR3, as DNA: TGCGCCAGCAGCTTGGGTCCTAGCGGGGGGGCTCGTTTTTACGAGCAGTACTTC. It encodes CASSLGPSGGARFYEQYF. Combining the CDR3 with reference TRBV5-1 and TRBJ2-7 gives the whole variable domain KAGVTQTPRYLIKTRGQQVTLSCSPISGHRSVSWYQQTPGQGLQFLFEYFSETQRNKGNFPGRFSGRQFSNSRSEMNVSTLELGDSALYLCASSLGPSGGARFYEQYFGPGTRLTVT.

The chain has TRBV7-2 and TRBJ1-6; D is undetermined. CDR1 and CDR2 (germline): SGHTA, FQGNSA. This CDR3 comprises 13 residues. Deletions cut 1 base from V and 7 bases from J, with 5 bases between. The CDR3 nucleotides are TGTGCCAGCAGCTTAGACACAAATTCACCCCTCCACTTT. Translation: CASSLDTNSPLHF.

The chain combines TRBV6-2 or TRBV6-3 with TRBJ1-1, with 9 bases lining up with TRBD1. Trimming took 5 bases from V and 1 from J; bases not matched to a gene: 5. This CDR3 has 15 residues. The germline V gene has CDR1 MNHEY and CDR2 SVGEGT. The CDR3 spells CASSDRGTWNTEAFF. CDR3 DNA: TGTGCCAGCAGTGACAGGGGGACGTGGAACACTGAAGCTTTCTTT.

The chain employs TRBV19 and TRBJ2-2; 12 nucleotides align to TRBD1. Per germline, CDR1 LNHDA and CDR2 SQIVND (reference sequence). J lost 6 bases, V lost 3 bases, and 5 bases had no gene match. This CDR3 spans 16 amino acids. In DNA, the CDR3 is TGTGCCAGTAGTATCCTCGGGACAGGGGGCTCCGGGGAGCTGTTTTTT. It encodes CASSILGTGGSGELFF.

The genes are TRBV5-1 and TRBJ1-1, with D perhaps TRBD1 (5 bases). V lost 4 bases to trimming and J lost 5 bases, with 15 bases between them. The CDR3 has 14 residues. Germline CDR1 and CDR2: SGHRS and YFSETQ. DNA of the CDR3: TGCGCCAGCAGCCTGCGGGGGGAGGGGACTGAAGCTTTCTTT. It yields the protein CASSLRGEGTEAFF.

The J gene is TRBJ2-3, the V gene TRBV5-1; TRBD1 agrees at 7 bases. The CDR3 is 13 residues long. The germline V gene encodes CDR1 SGHRS and CDR2 YFSETQ. V shed 4 bases and J 8 bases; nucleotides not matched to a gene: 7. The CDR3 DNA reads TGCGCCAGCAGCGTGACAGGGATCGGTACGCAGTATTTT. It yields the protein CASSVTGIGTQYF.

The chain has TRBV25-1 and TRBJ1-4; TRBD1 matches 11 bases. Trimming at V came to 3 bases and at J to 8 bases, leaving 5 bases not matched to a gene. This CDR3 contains 15 residues. Germline V gene data show CDR1 as MGHDK and CDR2 as SYGVNS. The CDR3 DNA reads TGTGCCAGCAGTGACCCGGGACAGGGGGACGAAAAACTGTTTTTT. It specifies CASSDPGQGDEKLFF. The full variable domain, in which reference TRBV25-1 and TRBJ1-4 provide the parts outside the CDR3, is EADIYQTPRYLVIGTGKKITLECSQTMGHDKMYWYQQDPGMELHLIHYSYGVNSTEKGDLSSESTVSRIRTEHFPLTLESARPSHTSQYLCASSDPGQGDEKLFFGSGTQLSVL.

The sample holds a few counts of this clone. The V call is TRBV12-3 or TRBV12-4, the J call TRBJ2-5, with TRBD1 matching over 7 bases. The V gene end was trimmed by 5 bases and the J gene end by 1 base; junction bases not matched to a gene: 1. The CDR3 is 13 amino acids. CDR3 nucleotides: TGTGCCAGCAGTGGACAGGTCCAAGAGACCCAGTACTTC. Translation gives CASSGQVQETQYF.

The chain has TRBV6-6 and TRBJ1-5; TRBD1 matches 10 bases. The CDR3 loop spans 15 amino acids. J lost 6 bases, V lost 5 bases, and 7 bases had no gene match. Looked up from germline, CDR1 is MNHNY and CDR2 is SVGAGI (reference sequence). CDR3 coding DNA: TGTGCCAGCAGTCCCACCGGGACAGGGGCTCAGCCCCAGCATTTT. The encoded protein is CASSPTGTGAQPQHF.

The chain links TRBV9 to TRBJ1-5; D ambiguous. Germline loops: CDR1 SGDLS, CDR2 YYNGEE. This CDR3 region has 13 residues. Trimming removed 3 bases from V and 9 bases from J, with 13 bases in between. The CDR3 region has the DNA TGTGCCAGCAGCGGGACTTCACGAGGGCCCCAGCATTTT. Residues: CASSGTSRGPQHF. The full variable domain, rest sourced from reference TRBV9 and TRBJ1-5, is DSGVTQTPKHLITATGQRVTLRCSPRSGDLSVYWYQQSLDQGLQFLIQYYNGEERAKGNILERFSAQQFPDLHSELNLSSLELGDSALYFCASSGTSRGPQHFGDGTRLSIL.

Written as DNA, the CDR3 is TGTGCCAGCAGCTTGGCCGGGACAGGAGTCCAAGAGACCCAGTACTTC. Translation: CASSLAGTGVQETQYF. This chain joins TRBV5-6 and TRBJ2-5; 8 bases line up with TRBD1. This CDR3 is built from 16 residues. V lost 0 bases to trimming and J lost 1 base; unmatched junction nucleotides: 5. Germline CDR1 is SGHDT and CDR2 is YYEEEE. The full variable domain, in which reference TRBV5-6 and TRBJ2-5 provide the parts outside the CDR3, is DAGVTQSPTHLIKTRGQQVTLRCSPKSGHDTVSWYQQALGQGPQFIFQYYEEEERQRGNFPDRFSGHQFPNYSSELNVNALLLGDSALYLCASSLAGTGVQETQYFGPGTRLLVL.

The rearrangement uses TRBV5-4 and TRBJ1-4; TRBD1 matches at 7 bases. Trimming removed 4 bases from V and 7 bases from J; junction bases left unmatched: 7. Germline values: CDR1 SGHNT, CDR2 YYREEE (reference sequence). This CDR3 contains 14 residues. CDR3 region: CASSPTGRLEKLFF. CDR3 DNA: TGTGCCAGCAGCCCGACAGGGCGCCTTGAAAAACTGTTTTTT. The full variable domain, rest sourced from reference TRBV5-4 and TRBJ1-4, is ETGVTQSPTHLIKTRGQQVTLRCSSQSGHNTVSWYQQALGQGPQFIFQYYREEENGRGNFPPRFSGLQFPNYSSELNVNALELDDSALYLCASSPTGRLEKLFFGSGTQLSVL.

This clone turned up a few times. The chain uses TRBV2 and TRBJ1-3; a weak D match, TRBD1 (5 bases). Between the trimmed V and J ends, which lost 7 bases and 0 bases, there was a span of 16 bases. The CDR3 runs to 16 residues. Germline V gene sequence: CDR1 SNHLY, CDR2 FYNNEI. The CDR3 spells CASTAQGRTSGNTIYF. CDR3 nucleotides: TGTGCCAGCACCGCGCAGGGTCGCACCTCTGGAAACACCATATATTTT. Using reference TRBV2 and TRBJ1-3 for the parts outside the CDR3, the full variable domain is EPEVTQTPSHQVTQMGQEVILRCVPISNHLYFYWYRQILGQKVEFLVSFYNNEISEKSEIFDDQFSVERPDGSNFTLKIRSTKLEDSAMYFCASTAQGRTSGNTIYFGEGSWLTVV.

The chain combines TRBV29-1 with TRBJ2-3; 11 nucleotides match TRBD2. The CDR3 runs to 15 residues. V lost 3 bases, J lost 2 bases, and 4 bases stayed unmatched. Germline CDR1 SQVTM, CDR2 ANQGSEA. The CDR3 region has the DNA TGCAGCGTTGAGTTTAGCGGGGGGGTCACAGATACGCAGTATTTT. This translates into CSVEFSGGVTDTQYF.

This clone was detected only once. The chain recombines TRBV2 with TRBJ2-7, with a tentative D call TRBD2 (6 bases). The CDR3 covers 16 residues. Germline values: CDR1 SNHLY, CDR2 FYNNEI. Between the trimmed V and J ends, which lost 3 bases and 2 bases, there was a span of 17 bases. CDR3 nucleotide sequence: TGTGCCAGCAGTGAGTTGGAGGCGGGAATCGCCTACGAGCAGTACTTC. It translates to CASSELEAGIAYEQYF.

The chain combines TRBV6-2 or TRBV6-3 with TRBJ2-3, with 7 bases fitting TRBD2. Germline V gene data show CDR1 as MNHEY and CDR2 as SVGEGT. J was trimmed by 2 bases and V by 0 bases; bases with no gene match: 8. CDR3 size: 17 residues. CDR3 sequence reads: CASSYSRTRGITDTQYF. The DNA of the CDR3 is TGTGCCAGCAGTTACTCGCGTACGCGGGGGATCACAGATACGCAGTATTTT.

The genes are TRBV5-4 and TRBJ2-7, with TRBD2 matching 16 bases. This CDR3 comprises 17 residues. Germline CDR1 is SGHNT and CDR2 is YYREEE (reference sequence). Trimming took 0 bases from V and 5 from J; bases not matched to a gene: 5. In DNA form, the CDR3 reads TGTGCCAGCAGCTTGGGGGGACTAGCGGGAGGGCTTGACGAGCAGTACTTC. Amino acids: CASSLGGLAGGLDEQYF.

V and J are TRBV27 and TRBJ2-1; 7 nucleotides line up with TRBD1. This CDR3 has 14 residues. Germline loops: CDR1 MNHEY, CDR2 SMNVEV (reference sequence). J lost 3 bases, V lost 8 bases, and 7 bases had no gene match. The CDR3 bases are TGTGCCAGCGCCCCGACAGGGAACTACAATGAGCAGTTCTTC. It codes for CASAPTGNYNEQFF.